This T cell receptor (beta chain) was sequenced in a study of T cells after yellow fever vaccination. TCRdb analysed the 5' RACE reads with MiXCR anew, one entry per CDR3 protein. Among fewer than 150,000 distinct CDR3 sequences, 7.7% were seen once, and the ten largest hold roughly 0.73%. The germline V and J ends were trimmed by 0 bases and 0 bases, with 9 bases remaining between them. Germline values: CDR1 LGHNA, CDR2 YSLEER. The CDR3 contains 16 residues. The sample holds many counts of this clonotype. The material sequenced was CD4+ T cells sorted from PBMCs, taken 5 days after the yellow fever booster vaccination. J is TRBJ1-3 and V is TRBV4-3; D remains ambiguous. This receptor was taken from a man aged 25 to 40 who received the YFV17D yellow fever vaccine. The DNA of the CDR3 is TGCGCCAGCAGCCAAGATTGGCGGAACTCTGGAAACACCATATATTTT. Translating it yields CASSQDWRNSGNTIYF.